This TCR beta chain was identified during a study of PD-1 and CTLA-4 blockade in melanoma. The germline CDR1 and CDR2 sequences are SGHAT and FQNNGV. The CDR3 spans 12 residues. V lost 5 bases to trimming and J lost 7 bases, with 11 bases between them. This table comes from immunoSEQ multiplex PCR, and its TCRdb copy is limited to in-frame clones, with some not included. This table has 34,000 or so clones, around 90% appearing once. This TCR derives from a human donor with melanoma. The V gene is TRBV11-2, the J gene TRBJ1-2, with D possibly TRBD1 on 6 matching bases. The source was CD8+ T cells from peripheral blood, collected from a patient given anti-PD-1 treatment. CDR3 in DNA: TGTGCCAGCAGCCCTGGACAGTTTGGCTACACCTTC. This encodes CASSPGQFGYTF. The full variable domain, in which reference TRBV11-2 and TRBJ1-2 provide the parts outside the CDR3, is EAGVAQSPRYKIIEKRQSVAFWCNPISGHATLYWYQQILGQGPKLLIQFQNNGVVDDSQLPKDRFSAERLKGVDSTLKIQPAKLEDSAVYLCASSPGQFGYTFGSGTRLTVV.